Sequencing of this T cell receptor beta chain was carried out in a study of T cells after yellow fever vaccination. Overall study context: Libraries from low-cell-number fractions were prepared with the SMART-Seq v4 Ultra Low Input RNA kit.

This CDR3 has 13 amino acids. V gave up 6 bases and J gave up 0 bases, with 8 bases separating them. CDR1 is DFQATT and CDR2 is SNEGSKA in the germline V gene (reference sequence). They built TCR cDNA with 5'RACE template switching, a step that put in a universal primer site and UMIs. TCRdb processed the 5' RACE reads anew with MiXCR; each CDR3 protein has one entry. The repertoire holds 160,000 or so distinct CDR3 sequences, with 6% to 7.5% as singletons. This clonotype was picked up a small number of times. The sequence came from a man aged 18-30 years who received the YFV17D yellow fever vaccine. The V call is TRBV20-1, the J call TRBJ1-4; no reliable D call. The sequences come from CD4+ T cells sorted from PBMCs, collected less than 6 days after the first yellow fever vaccination. CDR3 region: CSAAESTNEKLFF. The CDR3 DNA reads as TGCAGTGCGGCAGAGTCAACTAATGAAAAACTGTTTTTT.